This T cell receptor beta chain was sequenced in a study of T cell responses to AZD1222 COVID-19 vaccine. Study-wide results and limits: Spike-wide vaccine-associated CD4 TCRs dominated at 160-218 and 743-854. Every sample of the repertoires postdated the peak T cell response. There were mostly white British donors and more females than males, and clonal diversity was possibly underestimated.

With respect to this clone: Its specificity is unknown.

The assay was immunoSEQ multiplex PCR, and TCRdb's table has in-frame clones only and misses some. The top ten clones hold roughly 2% of a sample with some 190,000 clones, nearly 95% of them seen once. Samples with a second dose at about 4 or about 12 weeks were pooled together. This CDR3 is 14 amino acids long. V gave up 1 base and J gave up 5 bases, with 8 bases separating them. Germline V gene sequence: CDR1 SGHTA, CDR2 FQGNSA. The receptor comes from an adult who received the AZD1222 COVID-19 vaccine. The chain uses TRBV7-2 and TRBJ1-4; possible D gene TRBD1, 5 bases. The source was peripheral blood, collected 28 days after the second AZD1222 dose. CDR3 coding DNA: TGTGCCAGCAGCTTAGTGGGGCTAAATGAAAAACTGTTTTTT. Its translation: CASSLVGLNEKLFF.